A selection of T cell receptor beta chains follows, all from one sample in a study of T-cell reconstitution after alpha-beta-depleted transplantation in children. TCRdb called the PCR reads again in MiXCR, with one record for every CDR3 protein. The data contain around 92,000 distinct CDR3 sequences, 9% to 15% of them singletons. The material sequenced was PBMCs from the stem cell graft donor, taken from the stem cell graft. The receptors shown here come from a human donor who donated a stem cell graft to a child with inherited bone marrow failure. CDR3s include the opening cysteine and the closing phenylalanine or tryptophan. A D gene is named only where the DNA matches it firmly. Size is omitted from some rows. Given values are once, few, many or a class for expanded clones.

CDR3aa: CASSLRTKGIGTGGSGANVLTF
CDR3nt: TGTGCCAGCAGCTTACGGACCAAAGGGATCGGGACAGGGGGATCTGGGGCCAACGTCCTGACTTTC
v_gene: TRBV7-2
len: 22
j_gene: TRBJ2-6
abundance: many
d_gene: TRBD1

CDR3aa: CASSFRTGYNEQFF
CDR3nt: TGTGCCAGCAGCTTCCGAACAGGGTACAATGAGCAGTTCTTC
v_gene: TRBV7-9
len: 14
j_gene: TRBJ2-1
abundance: many
d_gene: NA

CDR3aa: CASSLRPNEKLFF
CDR3nt: TGTGCCAGCAGCTTACGTCCTAATGAAAAACTGTTTTTT
v_gene: TRBV7-3
len: 13
j_gene: TRBJ1-4
abundance: NA
d_gene: NA

CDR3aa: CASGRVPDTQYF
CDR3nt: TGTGCCAGTGGGAGGGTCCCAGATACGCAGTATTTT
v_gene: TRBV19
len: 12
j_gene: TRBJ2-3
abundance: few
d_gene: TRBD2

CDR3aa: CASSEPGRYEQYF
CDR3nt: TGTGCCAGCAGTGAACCAGGGCGCTACGAGCAGTACTTC
v_gene: TRBV25-1
len: 13
j_gene: TRBJ2-7
abundance: many
d_gene: NA

CDR3aa: CASSQGASGSGYEQYF
CDR3nt: TGCGCCAGCAGCCAAGGGGCTAGCGGGAGTGGGTACGAGCAGTACTTC
v_gene: TRBV4-3
len: 16
j_gene: TRBJ2-7
abundance: many
d_gene: TRBD2

CDR3aa: CATRSGEDEQFF
CDR3nt: TGTGCCACTCGCTCAGGGGAGGATGAGCAGTTCTTC
v_gene: TRBV7-9
len: 12
j_gene: TRBJ2-1
abundance: NA
d_gene: NA

CDR3aa: CASSQGVWGEKLFF
CDR3nt: TGTGCCAGCAGCCAGGGAGTTTGGGGGGAAAAACTGTTTTTT
v_gene: TRBV6-1
len: 14
j_gene: TRBJ1-4
abundance: NA
d_gene: NA

CDR3aa: CASGGGVTEPQHF
CDR3nt: TGCGCCAGCGGGGGGGGGGTAACGGAGCCCCAGCATTTT
v_gene: TRBV23-1
len: 13
j_gene: TRBJ1-5
abundance: NA
d_gene: NA

CDR3aa: CASSTTGGGADTQYF
CDR3nt: TGTGCCAGTAGCACGACGGGGGGCGGCGCAGATACGCAGTATTTT
v_gene: TRBV19
len: 15
j_gene: TRBJ2-3
abundance: few
d_gene: NA

CDR3aa: CASSQEVTGRGTQYF
CDR3nt: TGTGCCAGCAGCCAAGAAGTAACCGGCCGAGGTACGCAGTATTTT
v_gene: TRBV4-2
len: 15
j_gene: TRBJ2-3
abundance: NA
d_gene: NA

CDR3aa: CSVDRDIQETQYF
CDR3nt: TGCAGCGTTGATCGGGACATCCAAGAGACCCAGTACTTC
v_gene: TRBV29-1
len: 13
j_gene: TRBJ2-5
abundance: many
d_gene: NA

CDR3aa: CSVRGGFTGANVLTF
CDR3nt: TGCAGCGTTCGCGGCGGGTTTACTGGGGCCAACGTCCTGACTTTC
v_gene: TRBV29-1
len: 15
j_gene: TRBJ2-6
abundance: NA
d_gene: NA

CDR3aa: CASSLEDRPRETQYF
CDR3nt: TGCGCCAGCAGCTTGGAGGACAGACCGAGAGAGACCCAGTACTTC
v_gene: TRBV5-1
len: 15
j_gene: TRBJ2-5
abundance: NA
d_gene: NA

CDR3aa: CASSLGRFGSGNTIYF
CDR3nt: TGTGCCAGCAGCTTAGGCAGGTTCGGCTCTGGAAACACCATATATTTT
v_gene: TRBV7-8
len: 16
j_gene: TRBJ1-3
abundance: many
d_gene: NA

CDR3aa: CASSLGDTSSPLHF
CDR3nt: TGCGCCAGCAGCTTAGGGGACACGAGCTCACCCCTCCACTTT
v_gene: TRBV5-1
len: 14
j_gene: TRBJ1-6
abundance: many
d_gene: NA